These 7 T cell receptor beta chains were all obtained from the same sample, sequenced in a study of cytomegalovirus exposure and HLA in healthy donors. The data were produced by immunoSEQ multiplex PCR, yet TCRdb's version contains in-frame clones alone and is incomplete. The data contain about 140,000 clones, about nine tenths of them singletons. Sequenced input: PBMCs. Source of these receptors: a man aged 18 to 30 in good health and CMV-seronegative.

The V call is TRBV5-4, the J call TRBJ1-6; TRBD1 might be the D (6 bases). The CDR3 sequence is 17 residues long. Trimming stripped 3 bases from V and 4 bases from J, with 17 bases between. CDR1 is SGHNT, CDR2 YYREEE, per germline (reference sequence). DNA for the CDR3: TGTGCCAGCAGCTGGGGGGGGGCTAATGGTTATAATTCACCCCTCCACTTT. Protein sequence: CASSWGGANGYNSPLHF.

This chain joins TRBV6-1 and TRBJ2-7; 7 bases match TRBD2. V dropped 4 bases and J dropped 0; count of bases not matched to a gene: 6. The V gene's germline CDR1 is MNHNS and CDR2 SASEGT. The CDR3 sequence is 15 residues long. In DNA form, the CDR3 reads TGTGCCAGCAGTGGAAGAGCGGGGAGCTCCTACGAGCAGTACGTC. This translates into CASSGRAGSSYEQYV.

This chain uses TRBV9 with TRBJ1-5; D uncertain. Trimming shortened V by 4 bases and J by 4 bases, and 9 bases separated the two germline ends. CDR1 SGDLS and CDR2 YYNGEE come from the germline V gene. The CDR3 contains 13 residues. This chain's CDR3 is CASSPTTNQPQHF. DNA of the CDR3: TGTGCCAGCAGCCCAACGACAAATCAGCCCCAGCATTTT.

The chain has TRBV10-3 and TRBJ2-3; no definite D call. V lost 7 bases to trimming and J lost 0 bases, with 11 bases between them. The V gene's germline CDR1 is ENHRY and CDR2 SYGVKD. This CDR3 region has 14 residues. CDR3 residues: CAIKGAFSTDTQYF. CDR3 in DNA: TGTGCCATCAAAGGAGCCTTTAGCACAGATACGCAGTATTTT.

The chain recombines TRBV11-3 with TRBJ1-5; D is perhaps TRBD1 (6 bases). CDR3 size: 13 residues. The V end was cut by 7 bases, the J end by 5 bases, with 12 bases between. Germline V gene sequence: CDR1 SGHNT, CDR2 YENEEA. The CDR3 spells CASTPGGHQPQHF. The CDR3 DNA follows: TGTGCCAGCACCCCCGGGGGGCATCAGCCCCAGCATTTT. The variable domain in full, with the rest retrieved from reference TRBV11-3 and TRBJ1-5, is EAGVVQSPRYKIIEKKQPVAFWCNPISGHNTLYWYLQNLGQGPELLIRYENEEAVDDSQLPKDRFSAERLKGVDSTLKIQPAELGDSAVYLCASTPGGHQPQHFGDGTRLSIL.

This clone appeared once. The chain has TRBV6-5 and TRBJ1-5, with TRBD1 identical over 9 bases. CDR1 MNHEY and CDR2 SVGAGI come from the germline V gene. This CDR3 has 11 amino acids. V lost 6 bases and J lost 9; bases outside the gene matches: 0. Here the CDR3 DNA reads TGTGCCAGCAGGGGACAGGGGCCCCAGCATTTT. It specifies CASRGQGPQHF.

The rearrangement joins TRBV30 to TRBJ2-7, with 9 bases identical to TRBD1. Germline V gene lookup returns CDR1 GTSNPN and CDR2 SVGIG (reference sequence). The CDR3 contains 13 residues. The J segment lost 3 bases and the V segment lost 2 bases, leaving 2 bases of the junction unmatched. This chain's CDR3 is CAWSLTGGYEQYV. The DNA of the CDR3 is TGTGCCTGGAGTTTGACAGGGGGCTACGAGCAGTACGTC.